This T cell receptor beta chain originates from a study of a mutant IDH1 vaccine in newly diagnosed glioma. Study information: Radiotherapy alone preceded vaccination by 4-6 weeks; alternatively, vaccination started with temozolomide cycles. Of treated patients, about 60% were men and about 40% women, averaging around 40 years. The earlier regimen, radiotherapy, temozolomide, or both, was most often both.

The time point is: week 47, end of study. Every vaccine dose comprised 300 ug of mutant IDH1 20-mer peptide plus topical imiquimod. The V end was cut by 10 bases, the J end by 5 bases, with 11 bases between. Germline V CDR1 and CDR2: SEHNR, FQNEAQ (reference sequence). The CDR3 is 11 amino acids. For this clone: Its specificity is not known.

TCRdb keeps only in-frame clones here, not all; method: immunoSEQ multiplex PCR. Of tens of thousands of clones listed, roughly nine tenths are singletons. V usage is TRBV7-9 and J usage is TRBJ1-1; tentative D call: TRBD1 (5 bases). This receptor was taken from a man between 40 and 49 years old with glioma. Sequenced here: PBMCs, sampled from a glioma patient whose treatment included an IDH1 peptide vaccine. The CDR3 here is CATVWGTEAFF. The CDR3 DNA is TGTGCCACCGTGTGGGGGACTGAAGCTTTCTTT.